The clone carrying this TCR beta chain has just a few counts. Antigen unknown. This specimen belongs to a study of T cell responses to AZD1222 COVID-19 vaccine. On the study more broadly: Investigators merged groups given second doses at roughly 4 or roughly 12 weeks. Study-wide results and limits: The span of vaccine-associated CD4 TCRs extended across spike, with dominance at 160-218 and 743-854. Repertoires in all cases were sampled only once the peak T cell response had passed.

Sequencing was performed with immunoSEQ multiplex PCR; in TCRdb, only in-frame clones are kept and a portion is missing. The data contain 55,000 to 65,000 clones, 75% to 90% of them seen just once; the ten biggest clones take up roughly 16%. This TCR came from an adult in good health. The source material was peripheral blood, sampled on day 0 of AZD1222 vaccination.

CDR3 residues: CASSLSDPNTGELFF. CDR3 DNA: TGCGCCAGCAGCTTATCGGACCCGAACACCGGGGAGCTGTTTTTT. The rearrangement joins TRBV5-1 to TRBJ2-2; D gene uncertain. Germline V CDR1 and CDR2: SGHRS, YFSETQ. This CDR3 is built from 15 residues. Trimming removed 2 bases at V and 0 bases at J, with 8 bases between. The full variable domain, with the rest looked up from reference TRBV5-1 and TRBJ2-2, is KAGVTQTPRYLIKTRGQQVTLSCSPISGHRSVSWYQQTPGQGLQFLFEYFSETQRNKGNFPGRFSGRQFSNSRSEMNVSTLELGDSALYLCASSLSDPNTGELFFGEGSRLTVL.